This T cell receptor (beta chain) was retrieved from a study of identical twins. This clonotype was found a few times. No antigen is known for it. The CDR3 contains 13 residues. CDR1 is SQVTM, CDR2 ANQGSEA, per germline. Trimming removed 7 bases at V and 4 bases at J, with 16 bases between. Study-level results: In monozygotic twins, models underestimated the sharing of out-of-frame TCR alpha.

Through template switching, a universal primer site was introduced, and the cDNA contained unique molecular identifiers. A single record per CDR3 protein comes from TCRdb applying MiXCR to the 5' RACE reads. This table has a few hundred thousand distinct CDR3 sequences, 10% to 15% appearing once. The same data also contributed to another study, on yellow fever vaccine responses in identical twins.

Sequenced: CD8+ T cells sorted from blood. This TCR was sampled from a woman between 18 and 30 years old in good health. The chain links TRBV29-1 to TRBJ1-2; TRBD1 is a possible D gene (5 bases). CDR3: CSARNGGSYGYTF. The CDR3 DNA reads TGCAGCGCCCGGAACGGGGGGAGCTATGGCTACACCTTC.